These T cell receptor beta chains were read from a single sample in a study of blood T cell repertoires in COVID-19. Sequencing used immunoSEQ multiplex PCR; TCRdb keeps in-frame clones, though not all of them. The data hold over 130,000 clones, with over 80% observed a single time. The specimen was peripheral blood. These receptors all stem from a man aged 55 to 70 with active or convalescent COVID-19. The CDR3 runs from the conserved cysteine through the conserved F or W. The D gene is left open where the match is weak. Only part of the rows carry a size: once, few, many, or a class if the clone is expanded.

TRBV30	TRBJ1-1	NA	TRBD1	CAWRGGAGNTEAFF	TGTGCCTGGAGAGGGGGCGCGGGGAACACTGAAGCTTTCTTT
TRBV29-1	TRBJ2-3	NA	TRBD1	CSVGTGSADTQYF	TGCAGCGTTGGGACAGGGAGTGCAGATACGCAGTATTTT
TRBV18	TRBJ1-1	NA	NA	CASSRTEGTGGRTEAFF	TGTGCCAGCTCACGGACGGAGGGGACGGGAGGGAGAACTGAAGCTTTCTTT
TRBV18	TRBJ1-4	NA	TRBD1	CASSPGQGGNEKLFF	TGTGCCAGCTCACCAGGACAGGGGGGGAATGAAAAACTGTTTTTT
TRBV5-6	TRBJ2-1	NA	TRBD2	CASSLVASGRNEQFF	TGTGCCAGCAGCTTGGTGGCTAGCGGGAGAAATGAGCAGTTCTTC
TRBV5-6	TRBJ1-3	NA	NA	CASSFQGRLGNTIYF	TGTGCCAGCAGCTTCCAGGGGCGGCTTGGAAACACCATATATTTT
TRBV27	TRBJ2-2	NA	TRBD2	CASSSQHLAGVGTGELFF	TGTGCCAGCAGTTCCCAACATCTAGCGGGAGTTGGCACCGGGGAGCTGTTTTTT
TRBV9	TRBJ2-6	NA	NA	CASSAREAGANVLTF	TGTGCCAGCAGCGCCAGGGAAGCTGGGGCCAACGTCCTGACTTTC
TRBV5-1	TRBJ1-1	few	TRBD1	CASSLVKTGGERTEAFF	TGCGCCAGCAGCTTGGTTAAGACAGGGGGCGAGAGGACTGAAGCTTTCTTT
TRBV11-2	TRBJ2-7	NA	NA	CASSPGLPSREQYF	TGTGCCAGCAGCCCCGGACTACCGTCCAGAGAGCAGTACTTC
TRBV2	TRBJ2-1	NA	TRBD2	CASKPSGYNEQFF	TGTGCCAGCAAGCCTAGCGGTTACAATGAGCAGTTCTTC
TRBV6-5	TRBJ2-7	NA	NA	CASIETYEQYF	TGTGCCAGCATCGAGACCTACGAGCAGTACTTC